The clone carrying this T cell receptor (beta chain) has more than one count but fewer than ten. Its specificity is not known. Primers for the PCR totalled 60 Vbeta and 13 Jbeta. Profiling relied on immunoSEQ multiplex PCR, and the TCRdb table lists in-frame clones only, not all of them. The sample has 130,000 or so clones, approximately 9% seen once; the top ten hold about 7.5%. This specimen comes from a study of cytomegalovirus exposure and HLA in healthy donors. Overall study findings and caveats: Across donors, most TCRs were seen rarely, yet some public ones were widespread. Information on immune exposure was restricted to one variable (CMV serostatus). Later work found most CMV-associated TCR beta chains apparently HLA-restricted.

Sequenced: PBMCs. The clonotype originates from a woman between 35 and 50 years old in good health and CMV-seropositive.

The CDR3 coding sequence is TGTGCCAGTAGTATCCCCTCCCAGGGCCGTAACTATGGCTACACCTTC. Amino acid sequence: CASSIPSQGRNYGYTF. The chain joins TRBV19 to TRBJ1-2; tentative D call: TRBD1 (5 bases). Trimming took 3 bases from V and 1 from J, leaving 15 bases between them. Germline V gene sequence: CDR1 LNHDA, CDR2 SQIVND (reference sequence). The CDR3 covers 16 residues.